This T cell receptor beta chain is from a study of T cell repertoires in cytomegalovirus infection. Study summary: CMV infection and matching HLA type were both indicated by public TCR beta signatures.

Turning to this clonotype: The antigen remains unidentified.

Findings and limits, study-wide: The ex vivo response was dominated by HLA-C-restricted CMV-specific TCR beta clonotypes. Public TCR beta family frequency separated CMV-and-HLA carriers, including in an independent cohort.

TCRdb fed the reads into MiXCR, producing one record per CDR3 protein. Among 450,000 to 600,000 distinct CDR3 sequences listed, 30% to 35% were seen once. Germline assignment: CDR1 MNHNY and CDR2 SVGAGI (reference sequence). The V and J ends lost 7 bases and 0 bases respectively, with 11 bases between them. The CDR3 consists of 14 residues. This material consisted of cultured PBMCs, taken from culture after CMV antigen stimulation. This TCR was sampled from a human donor in good health (CMV status not recorded). Some clones in this sample may be carry-over from other donors' samples. The chain has TRBV6-6 and TRBJ2-3, with D tentatively TRBD2 (6 bases). The CDR3 reads CASKGGTSTDTQYF. In DNA form, the CDR3 reads TGTGCCAGCAAGGGCGGGACTAGCACAGATACGCAGTATTTT.